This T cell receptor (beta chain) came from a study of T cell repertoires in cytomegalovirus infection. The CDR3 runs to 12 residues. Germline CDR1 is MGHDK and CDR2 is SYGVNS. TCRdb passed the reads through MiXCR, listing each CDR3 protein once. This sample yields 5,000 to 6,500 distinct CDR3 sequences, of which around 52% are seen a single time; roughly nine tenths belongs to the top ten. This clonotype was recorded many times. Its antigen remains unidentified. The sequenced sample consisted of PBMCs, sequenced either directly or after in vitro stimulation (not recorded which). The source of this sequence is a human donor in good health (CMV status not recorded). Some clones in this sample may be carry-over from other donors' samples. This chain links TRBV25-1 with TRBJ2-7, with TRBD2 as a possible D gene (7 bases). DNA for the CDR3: TGTGCAGGGGGGGACGGAGCCTACGAGCAGTACTTC. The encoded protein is CAGGDGAYEQYF.